The 25 T cell receptor beta chains presented below share a single source sample, sequenced in a study of T cells after yellow fever vaccination. TCRdb analysed the 5' RACE reads with MiXCR anew, one entry per CDR3 protein. Of about 350,000 distinct CDR3 sequences in the sample, around 8.1% are singletons; the top ten hold approximately 15%. The sequences come from PBMCs, collected about 41 days after the first yellow fever vaccination. The origin of the receptors is a man between 18 and 29 years old who received the YFV17D yellow fever vaccine.

The rearrangement uses TRBV27 and TRBJ1-1; D gene ambiguous. V lost 0 bases and J lost 6, with 8 bases in between. The CDR3 has 13 residues. Germline V gene lookup returns CDR1 MNHEY and CDR2 SMNVEV (reference sequence). CDR3 nucleotides: TGTGCCAGCAGTTTATCGTCCAGATCTGAAGCTTTCTTT. Protein: CASSLSSRSEAFF.

This chain connects TRBV5-4 to TRBJ1-2; TRBD1 is a possible D gene (5 bases). Trimming cost V 4 bases and J 5 bases, with 12 bases left between them. Per germline, CDR1 SGHNT and CDR2 YYREEE (reference sequence). The CDR3 runs to 13 residues. CDR3 in DNA: TGTGCCAGCAGCGAGGGGACTTCTTATGGCTACACCTTC. Protein: CASSEGTSYGYTF.

This clonotype occurred once. This chain connects TRBV12-3 or TRBV12-4 to TRBJ1-1, with 8 bases fitting TRBD1. The V gene end was trimmed by 6 bases and the J gene end by 9 bases; junction bases not matched to a gene: 6. The CDR3 has 12 residues. The CDR3 region has the DNA TGTGCCAGCAGACATGGACAGGGCCAAGCTTTCTTT. It is translated as CASRHGQGQAFF.

This clonotype was picked up many times. The chain employs TRBV4-3 and TRBJ2-1; D might be TRBD2 (6 bases). V lost 0 bases to trimming and J lost 7 bases, with 13 bases between them. CDR3 size: 15 residues. Germline CDR1 LGHNA, CDR2 YSLEER. The CDR3 DNA follows: TGCGCCAGCAGCCAAGATCGTACGGCGGGGAATGAGCAGTTCTTC. Its protein product is CASSQDRTAGNEQFF.

The chain uses TRBV5-1 and TRBJ1-4; no definite D call. This CDR3 is built from 15 residues. Germline CDR1 SGHRS, CDR2 YFSETQ. V lost 0 bases to trimming and J lost 5 bases, with 11 bases between them. The DNA of the CDR3 is TGCGCCAGCAGCTTGGCCGGGCAGGTGAATGAAAAACTGTTTTTT. Residues: CASSLAGQVNEKLFF.

This clonotype has a handful of counts. The chain joins TRBV20-1 to TRBJ2-3; D is perhaps TRBD2 (6 bases). The CDR3 totals 16 residues. Germline-derived CDR1 and CDR2 are DFQATT and SNEGSKA (reference sequence). V dropped 5 bases and J dropped 1 base, with 19 bases sitting between them. CDR3 loop: CSAASFSGGGTDTQYF. CDR3 DNA: TGCAGTGCTGCCTCCTTTAGTGGAGGGGGCACAGATACGCAGTATTTT.

This chain links TRBV6-2 or TRBV6-3 with TRBJ1-5; 7 bases fit TRBD1. V lost 6 bases to trimming and J lost 5 bases; unmatched junction nucleotides: 7. This CDR3 comprises 14 residues. Germline assignment: CDR1 MNHEY and CDR2 SVGEGT. CDR3 in amino acids: CASRHDREDQPQHF. The CDR3 DNA sequence: TGTGCCAGCAGACATGACAGGGAGGATCAGCCCCAGCATTTT.

This chain connects TRBV25-1 to TRBJ2-1, with TRBD1 matching over 11 bases. Germline V lookup: CDR1 MGHDK, CDR2 SYGVNS. J lost 9 bases, V lost 2 bases, and 3 bases had no gene match. This CDR3 is built from 14 residues. The CDR3 reads CASSEGGTGGEQFF. In DNA, the CDR3 is TGTGCCAGCAGTGAAGGGGGGACAGGGGGTGAGCAGTTCTTC.

This clonotype has more than one count but fewer than ten. The chain employs TRBV19 and TRBJ1-6, with a weak D call TRBD1 (6 bases). Germline lookup yields CDR1 LNHDA and CDR2 SQIVND (reference sequence). The ends were cut back, 8 bases at V and 8 bases at J, with 13 bases in the middle. This CDR3 contains 13 residues. CDR3 protein: CASGGTPYSPLHF. The CDR3 coding sequence is TGTGCCAGTGGCGGGACACCTTATTCACCCCTCCACTTT.

This clonotype has a count of ten or more. The junction does not match germline at one end; this may be a read error. The chain links TRBV7-2 to TRBJ1-4; unclear D gene. This CDR3 has 12 amino acids. Germline-derived CDR1 and CDR2 are SGHTA and FQGNSA. The DNA for the CDR3 is TGTGCCAGCAGCTCAACGAATGAAAAACTGTTTTTT. It codes for CASSSTNEKLFF.

In its sample, this clonotype was seen a few times. This chain links TRBV5-5 with TRBJ1-1; 7 bases line up with TRBD1. The CDR3 runs 17 residues. The V gene end was trimmed by 0 bases and the J gene end by 0 bases; junction bases not matched to a gene: 8. Germline CDR1 and CDR2: SGHKS and YYEKEE (reference sequence). The CDR3 sequence is CASSLASGGSLNTEAFF. Written as DNA, the CDR3 is TGTGCCAGCAGCTTGGCCTCAGGGGGGAGTTTGAACACTGAAGCTTTCTTT.

The genes are TRBV7-9 and TRBJ1-4; D remains unclear. Per the germline V gene, CDR1 is SEHNR and CDR2 is FQNEAQ (reference sequence). The CDR3 runs 12 residues. The V end was cut by 4 bases, the J end by 7 bases, with 7 bases between. Here the CDR3 DNA reads TGTGCCAGCAGCTCTGGACTTGAAAAACTGTTTTTT. Its protein product is CASSSGLEKLFF.

This clonotype was counted a few times. The chain recombines TRBV7-3 with TRBJ1-1; D is unresolved. Trimming cost V 1 base and J 1 base, with 16 bases left between them. This CDR3 region has 17 residues. Germline CDR1 SGHTA, CDR2 FQGTGA. CDR3 nucleotide sequence: TGTGCCAGCAGCTTAAGAGCTCCGGGCGTGGGGAACACTGAAGCTTTCTTT. It codes for CASSLRAPGVGNTEAFF.

This sequence joins TRBV4-1 and TRBJ1-4; D remains unclear. The CDR3 contains 11 residues. V was cut by 3 bases and J by 13 bases, with 9 bases left in between. Germline V gene sequence: CDR1 MGHRA, CDR2 YSYEKL. The CDR3 is CASSQSGRLFF. Here the CDR3 DNA reads TGCGCCAGCAGCCAGTCGGGTCGACTGTTTTTT.

This clonotype was recorded many times. V gene TRBV7-3 combines with J gene TRBJ1-2; possibly TRBD1 for D (6 bases). Trimming took off 5 bases at V and 2 bases at J, with 9 bases between the two ends. Germline V CDR1 and CDR2: SGHTA, FQGTGA. The CDR3 runs to 13 residues. This CDR3 reads CASSVDSNYGYTF. The DNA for the CDR3 is TGTGCCAGCAGCGTGGACAGCAACTATGGCTACACCTTC.

The chain recombines TRBV5-1 with TRBJ1-6; D ambiguous. Trimming shortened V by 7 bases and J by 8 bases, and 13 bases separated the two germline ends. The CDR3 runs to 13 residues. Germline V CDR1 and CDR2: SGHRS, YFSETQ. Here the CDR3 reads CASGQDRYSPLHF. CDR3 DNA: TGCGCCAGCGGCCAAGATAGGTATTCACCCCTCCACTTT.

The sample holds a few counts of this clonotype. The chain employs TRBV5-1 and TRBJ1-1; 9 nucleotides match TRBD1. V shed 4 bases and J 7 bases; nucleotides not matched to a gene: 5. Germline loops: CDR1 SGHRS, CDR2 YFSETQ. The CDR3 is 13 residues long. This CDR3 is CASSQPGQGEAFF. In DNA, the CDR3 is TGCGCCAGCAGCCAACCGGGACAGGGTGAAGCTTTCTTT.

This clonotype was counted only a few times. This sequence joins TRBV6-1 and TRBJ1-4; D might be TRBD1 (6 bases). The CDR3 has 14 residues. Germline-derived CDR1 and CDR2 are MNHNS and SASEGT. Trimming shortened V by 6 bases and J by 5 bases, and 13 bases separated the two germline ends. For the CDR3, the DNA is TGTGCCAGCAGGGGACATCAGGGAAATGAAAAACTGTTTTTT. It encodes CASRGHQGNEKLFF.

The chain links TRBV4-3 to TRBJ1-1; D is undetermined. Germline-derived CDR1 and CDR2 are LGHNA and YSLEER. Trimming left V 4 bases short and J 1 base short, with 13 bases between. The CDR3 extends over 15 amino acids. CDR3 sequence reads: CASSLRLGQNTEAFF. CDR3 DNA sequence: TGCGCCAGCAGCCTCCGTCTAGGTCAGAACACTGAAGCTTTCTTT.

This clonotype was observed a handful of times. The chain recombines TRBV6-1 with TRBJ1-1; the D gene is possibly TRBD1 (6 bases). This CDR3 comprises 18 residues. Germline lookup yields CDR1 MNHNS and CDR2 SASEGT. V dropped 4 bases and J dropped 3 bases, with 24 bases sitting between them. In DNA form, the CDR3 reads TGTGCCAGCAGTGGCTTAAGAGGGGACACACTGGGGTACACTGAAGCTTTCTTT. This gives the protein CASSGLRGDTLGYTEAFF.

This clonotype was seen a handful of times. This chain links TRBV5-1 with TRBJ2-1; 10 bases align to TRBD2. With V trimmed by 2 bases and J by 10 bases, 9 bases remained unmatched. Germline values: CDR1 SGHRS, CDR2 YFSETQ. This CDR3 comprises 15 residues. The CDR3 spells CASSFQRGGQVEQFF. Here the CDR3 DNA reads TGCGCCAGCAGCTTCCAGCGGGGGGGCCAGGTGGAGCAGTTCTTC.

The genes are TRBV7-9 and TRBJ1-2; 7 bases line up with TRBD1. CDR3 length equals 14 residues. CDR1 is SEHNR, CDR2 FQNEAQ, per germline (reference sequence). With V trimmed by 2 bases and J by 6 bases, 6 bases remained unmatched. CDR3 amino acids: CASSLWSQGDGYTF. CDR3 coding DNA: TGTGCCAGCAGCTTATGGTCGCAGGGGGATGGCTACACCTTC.

This clonotype was detected only a few times. This chain connects TRBV21-1 to TRBJ1-2; TRBD1 is the table's D call, not checked against the DNA. TRBV21-1 is marked as a pseudogene. CDR3 size: 18 residues. CDR3 sequence (DNA): TGTGCCAGCAGCGTTACCGGGACAGGGGGACCTACTAACTATGGCTACACCTTC. Protein product: CASSVTGTGGPTNYGYTF.

In this sample, this clonotype turned up a few times. This chain connects TRBV10-3 to TRBJ1-2; D is uncertain. In germline, CDR1 is ENHRY, CDR2 SYGVKD. The CDR3 has 13 residues. V was cut by 7 bases and J by 4 bases, with 13 bases left in between. The CDR3 nucleotides are TGTGCCATCACGACCACGGATGCCTATGGCTACACCTTC. This translates into CAITTTDAYGYTF.

This clonotype occurred a few times. This chain links TRBV6-2 or TRBV6-3 with TRBJ2-3; 10 bases map to TRBD2. Germline values: CDR1 MNHEY, CDR2 SVGEGT. The trim removed 2 bases at V and 5 bases at J, leaving 10 bases unmatched. CDR3 size: 17 residues. As DNA, the CDR3 is TGTGCCAGCAGTTACGGGCTAGCGGGGGCGCGGAGAGATACGCAGTATTTT. Its protein is CASSYGLAGARRDTQYF.